Below are 18 T cell receptor beta chains sequenced from a single sample in a study of human thymus T cells. Sequencing used immunoSEQ multiplex PCR; TCRdb keeps in-frame clones, though not all of them. The table includes 35,000 to 55,000 clones, about 93% detected once. The sample comprised blood. The receptors here all came from a boy under two years old with a congenital heart defect but otherwise immunologically healthy.

This clone came up a few times. The chain has TRBV10-3 and TRBJ1-2, with D perhaps TRBD1 (5 bases). Per germline, CDR1 ENHRY and CDR2 SYGVKD. The CDR3 length is 17 residues. V shed 3 bases and J shed 0 bases, with 17 bases lying between them. This chain's CDR3 is CAISEGAGLQTNYGYTF. CDR3 coding DNA: TGTGCCATCAGTGAAGGGGCAGGGCTTCAGACTAACTATGGCTACACCTTC.

V is TRBV5-1 and J is TRBJ2-3; 7 bases fit TRBD1. The trim removed 4 bases at V and 6 bases at J, leaving 2 bases unmatched. Germline V lookup: CDR1 SGHRS, CDR2 YFSETQ. The CDR3 sequence is 12 residues long. CDR3 in DNA: TGCGCCAGCAGCCTGACAGGGGATACGCAGTATTTT. It codes for CASSLTGDTQYF.

This chain joins TRBV11-2 and TRBJ2-2, with D uncertain. The CDR3 length is 13 residues. V lost 3 bases to trimming and J lost 3 bases, with 5 bases between them. Germline V gene sequence: CDR1 SGHAT, CDR2 FQNNGV. CDR3 loop: CASSFLDTGELFF. The CDR3 coding sequence is TGTGCCAGCAGCTTCTTAGACACCGGGGAGCTGTTTTTT.

V and J are TRBV11-2 and TRBJ2-5, with no clear D. V was pared by 1 base and J by 5 bases, with 11 bases between. Germline values: CDR1 SGHAT, CDR2 FQNNGV. The CDR3 is 14 residues long. CDR3 coding DNA: TGTGCCAGCAGCTTAGTAGAGCGAATGGAGACCCAGTACTTC. As protein: CASSLVERMETQYF.

This chain links TRBV7-9 with TRBJ2-3; tentative D call: TRBD2 (6 bases). Germline V gives CDR1 SEHNR, CDR2 FQNEAQ (reference sequence). The CDR3 is made up of 15 amino acids. The V end was cut by 0 bases, the J end by 3 bases, with 10 bases between. The CDR3 loop reads CASSLASGRTDTQYF. The CDR3 DNA sequence: TGTGCCAGCAGCTTAGCGTCAGGGAGGACAGATACGCAGTATTTT. Supplemented by reference TRBV7-9 and TRBJ2-3, the full variable domain reads DTGVSQNPRHKITKRGQNVTFRCDPISEHNRLYWYRQTLGQGPEFLTYFQNEAQLEKSRLLSDRFSAERPKGSFSTLEIQRTEQGDSAMYLCASSLASGRTDTQYFGPGTRLTVL.

The rearrangement joins TRBV7-2 to TRBJ1-2; the D is unclear. This CDR3 spans 13 amino acids. V lost 1 base, J lost 8 bases, and 11 bases lay in between. Germline CDR1 and CDR2: SGHTA and FQGNSA. For the CDR3, the DNA is TGTGCCAGCAGCTTAGGCCACGCCTGGGGCTACACCTTC. Translation: CASSLGHAWGYTF.

The chain couples TRBV6-1 to TRBJ1-1; D is perhaps TRBD1 (6 bases). The V gene's germline CDR1 is MNHNS and CDR2 SASEGT. V lost 8 bases and J lost 2, with 12 bases in between. The CDR3 is 13 residues long. CDR3 in DNA: TGTGCCAGCCGACCGGGACAAAACACTGAAGCTTTCTTT. It is translated as CASRPGQNTEAFF.

This clone was seen just once. The genes are TRBV7-2 and TRBJ2-3; D is ambiguous. Trimming stripped 5 bases from V and 1 base from J, with 10 bases between. This CDR3 has 14 residues. The V gene's germline CDR1 is SGHTA and CDR2 FQGNSA. The CDR3 loop reads CASSTMGGTDTQYF. CDR3 in DNA: TGTGCCAGCAGCACAATGGGCGGCACAGATACGCAGTATTTT. Full variable domain (remainder filled in from reference TRBV7-2 and TRBJ2-3): GAGVSQSPSNKVTEKGKDVELRCDPISGHTALYWYRQSLGQGLEFLIYFQGNSAPDKSGLPSDRFSAERTGGSVSTLTIQRTQQEDSAVYLCASSTMGGTDTQYFGPGTRLTVL.

The chain uses TRBV11-3 and TRBJ2-3; 9 nucleotides align to TRBD2. Germline-derived CDR1 and CDR2 are SGHNT and YENEEA. The V and J ends lost 2 bases and 5 bases, in that order; junction bases with no gene match: 11. The CDR3 loop spans 17 amino acids. CDR3 nucleotide sequence: TGTGCCAGCAGCTTACTTGCGGCGGGGGGGCCGGGAGATACGCAGTATTTT. Its protein product is CASSLLAAGGPGDTQYF.

On this clone: Other DNA sequences from this sample encode an identical CDR3 as well. V is TRBV4-1 and J is TRBJ2-7, with D uncertain. The CDR3 covers 13 residues. Trimming removed 0 bases from V and 4 bases from J, with 7 bases in between. CDR1 is MGHRA and CDR2 is YSYEKL in the germline V gene. Written as DNA, the CDR3 is TGCGCCAGCAGCCAAGATCGCGGTTACGAGCAGTACTTC. It translates to CASSQDRGYEQYF.

This chain connects TRBV6-6 to TRBJ1-2; 9 bases line up with TRBD1. The length of the CDR3 is 12 residues. Looked up from germline, CDR1 is MNHNY and CDR2 is SVGAGI (reference sequence). Trimming at V came to 2 bases and at J to 8 bases, leaving 0 bases not matched to a gene. CDR3 amino acids: CASSYGTGGYTF. The CDR3 DNA follows: TGTGCCAGCAGTTACGGGACAGGGGGCTACACCTTC.

This chain joins TRBV30 and TRBJ1-1; D is unclear. The CDR3 spans 12 residues. Trimming took off 7 bases at V and 1 base at J, with 10 bases between the two ends. Germline lookup yields CDR1 GTSNPN and CDR2 SVGIG (reference sequence). The CDR3 DNA follows: TGTGCCTTTACTCCAAAGAACACTGAAGCTTTCTTT. Translated, it gives CAFTPKNTEAFF.

This clone was counted once. J is TRBJ1-3 and V is TRBV19; D is undetermined. The CDR3 sequence is 14 residues long. V gave up 6 bases and J gave up 4 bases, with 13 bases separating them. The V gene's germline CDR1 is LNHDA and CDR2 SQIVND (reference sequence). The CDR3 reads CASSKRSGGNTIYF. The CDR3 DNA reads as TGTGCCAGTAGCAAGAGGTCGGGAGGAAACACCATATATTTT.

The rearrangement uses TRBV4-3 and TRBJ2-7; possible D gene TRBD1, 6 bases. The ends were cut back, 2 bases at V and 0 bases at J, with 8 bases in the middle. CDR1 is LGHNA and CDR2 is YSLEER in the germline V gene. The CDR3 runs 14 residues. The CDR3: CASSQSRGSYEQYF. In nucleotides, the CDR3 is TGCGCCAGCAGCCAATCCAGGGGCTCCTACGAGCAGTACTTC.

This chain joins TRBV4-2 and TRBJ2-2; no clear D gene. The CDR3 sequence is 14 residues long. Deletions cut 0 bases from V and 6 bases from J, with 8 bases between. Per germline, CDR1 LGHNA and CDR2 YNFKEQ. This CDR3 is CASSQDGPSGELFF. Written as DNA, the CDR3 is TGTGCCAGCAGCCAAGACGGACCATCCGGGGAGCTGTTTTTT.

This clone showed up just once. The V call is TRBV9, the J call TRBJ1-2, with TRBD1 matching 7 bases. The germline V gene encodes CDR1 SGDLS and CDR2 YYNGEE. CDR3 length: 16 residues. V shed 3 bases and J 6 bases; nucleotides not matched to a gene: 14. The CDR3 is CASSATAGQASHGYTF. The CDR3, as DNA: TGTGCCAGCAGCGCGACGGCCGGACAGGCAAGCCATGGCTACACCTTC.

A remark on this clone: Sequence at one end of the junction differs from germline and may be a read error. The chain has TRBV10-3 and TRBJ1-1; 10 bases fit TRBD1. Germline V gives CDR1 ENHRY, CDR2 SYGVKD. The CDR3 extends over 16 amino acids. DNA of the CDR3: TGTGCCATCAGTGAGGCCGGGACAGGGGTGAACAGTGAAGCTTTCTTT. Its translation is CAISEAGTGVNSEAFF.

The V and J genes are TRBV6-7 and TRBJ2-5, with 10 bases lining up with TRBD1. TRBV6-7 has ORF status, its function being uncertain. The J segment lost 11 bases and the V segment lost 7 bases, leaving 10 bases of the junction unmatched. This CDR3 comprises 13 residues. CDR3 in amino acids: CASISGTGEKQYF. The CDR3 coding sequence is TGTGCCAGCATCTCCGGGACAGGGGAGAAGCAGTACTTC.